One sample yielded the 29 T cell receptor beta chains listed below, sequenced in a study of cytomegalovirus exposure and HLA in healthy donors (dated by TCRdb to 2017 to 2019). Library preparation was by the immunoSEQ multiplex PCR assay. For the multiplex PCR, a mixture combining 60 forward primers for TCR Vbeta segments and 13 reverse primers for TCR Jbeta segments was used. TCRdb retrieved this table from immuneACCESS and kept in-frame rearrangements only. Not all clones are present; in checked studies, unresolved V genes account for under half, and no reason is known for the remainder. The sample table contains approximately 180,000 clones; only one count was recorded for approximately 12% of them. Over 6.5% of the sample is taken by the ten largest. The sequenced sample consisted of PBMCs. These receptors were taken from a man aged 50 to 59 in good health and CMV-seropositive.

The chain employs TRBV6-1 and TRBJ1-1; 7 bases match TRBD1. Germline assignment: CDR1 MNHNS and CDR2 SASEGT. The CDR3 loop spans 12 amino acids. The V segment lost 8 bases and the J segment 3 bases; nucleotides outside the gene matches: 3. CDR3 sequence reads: CASRGQYTEAFF. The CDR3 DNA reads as TGTGCCAGCCGGGGACAGTACACTGAAGCTTTCTTT.

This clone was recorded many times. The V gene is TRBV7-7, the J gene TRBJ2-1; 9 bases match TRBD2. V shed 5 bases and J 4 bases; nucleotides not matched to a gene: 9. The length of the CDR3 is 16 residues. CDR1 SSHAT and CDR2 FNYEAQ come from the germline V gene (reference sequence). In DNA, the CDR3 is TGTGCCAGCAGCCCCGGGGTAGCGGGGGAATACAATGAGCAGTTCTTC. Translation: CASSPGVAGEYNEQFF.

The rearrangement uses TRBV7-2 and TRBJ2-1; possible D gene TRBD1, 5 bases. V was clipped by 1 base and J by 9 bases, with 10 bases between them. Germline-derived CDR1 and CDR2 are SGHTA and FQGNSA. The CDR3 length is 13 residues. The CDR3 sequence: CASSLEGWGEQFF. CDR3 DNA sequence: TGTGCCAGCAGCTTAGAGGGGTGGGGTGAGCAGTTCTTC.

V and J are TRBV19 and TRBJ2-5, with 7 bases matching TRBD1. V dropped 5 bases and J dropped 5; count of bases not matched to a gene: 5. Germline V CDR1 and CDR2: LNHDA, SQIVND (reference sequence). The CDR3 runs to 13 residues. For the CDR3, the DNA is TGTGCCAGTAGTCTACAGGGGTGGGAGACCCAGTACTTC. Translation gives CASSLQGWETQYF.

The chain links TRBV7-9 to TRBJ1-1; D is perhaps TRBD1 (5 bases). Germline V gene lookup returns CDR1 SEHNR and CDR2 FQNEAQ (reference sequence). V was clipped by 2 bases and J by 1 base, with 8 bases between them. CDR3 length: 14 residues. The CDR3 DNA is TGTGCCAGCAGCTTATCAGGGAAGAACACTGAAGCTTTCTTT. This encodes CASSLSGKNTEAFF.

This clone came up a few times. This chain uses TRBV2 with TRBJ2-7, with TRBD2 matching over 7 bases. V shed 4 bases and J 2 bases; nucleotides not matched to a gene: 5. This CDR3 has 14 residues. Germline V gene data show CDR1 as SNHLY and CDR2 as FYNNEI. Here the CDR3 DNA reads TGTGCCAGCAGTGGGGCGGGGGATCCCTACGAGCAGTACGTC. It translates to CASSGAGDPYEQYV.

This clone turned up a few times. CDR3 DNA sequence: TGTGCCAGCAGTAGGGACAGGGGGCAAGATACGCAGTATTTT. It is translated as CASSRDRGQDTQYF. This chain uses TRBV4-2 with TRBJ2-3, with 12 positions matching TRBD1. Germline CDR1 is LGHNA and CDR2 is YNFKEQ. V was pared by 6 bases and J by 5 bases, with 3 bases of the junction left unmatched. The CDR3 sequence is 14 residues long.

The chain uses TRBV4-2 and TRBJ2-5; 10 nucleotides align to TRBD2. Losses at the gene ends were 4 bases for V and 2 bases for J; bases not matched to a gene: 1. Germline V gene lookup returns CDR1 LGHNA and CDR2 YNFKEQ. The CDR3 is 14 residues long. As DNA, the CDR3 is TGTGCCAGCAGCCGGACTAGCGGTCAAGAGACCCAGTACTTC. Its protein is CASSRTSGQETQYF.

In nucleotides, the CDR3 is TGTGCCAGCAGCTTAGGACAGGGAGATCAGCCCCAGCATTTT. This encodes CASSLGQGDQPQHF. The rearrangement links TRBV7-9 to TRBJ1-5; 7 bases fit TRBD1. CDR3 length: 14 residues. V gave up 1 base and J gave up 5 bases; unmatched junction bases: 2. Germline V gene sequence: CDR1 SEHNR, CDR2 FQNEAQ (reference sequence).

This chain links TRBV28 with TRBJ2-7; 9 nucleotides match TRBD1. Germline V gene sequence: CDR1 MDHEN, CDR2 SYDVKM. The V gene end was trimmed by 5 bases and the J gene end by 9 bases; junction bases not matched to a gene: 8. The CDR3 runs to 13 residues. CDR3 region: CASSTGTGLGQYV. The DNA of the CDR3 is TGTGCCAGCAGTACCGGGACAGGGCTCGGGCAGTACGTC.

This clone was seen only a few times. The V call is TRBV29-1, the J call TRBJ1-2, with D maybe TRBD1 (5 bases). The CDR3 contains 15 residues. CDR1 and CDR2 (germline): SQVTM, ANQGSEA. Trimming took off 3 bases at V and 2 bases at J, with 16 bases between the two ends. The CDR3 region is CSVDFEGRGNYGYTF. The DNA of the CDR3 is TGCAGCGTTGACTTCGAGGGGCGGGGGAACTATGGCTACACCTTC.

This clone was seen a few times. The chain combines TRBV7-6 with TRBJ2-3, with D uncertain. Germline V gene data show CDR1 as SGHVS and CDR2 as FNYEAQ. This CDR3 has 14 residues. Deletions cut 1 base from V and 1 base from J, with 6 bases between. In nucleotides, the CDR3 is TGTGCCAGCAGCTTAGGGCTTCGCACAGATACGCAGTATTTT. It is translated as CASSLGLRTDTQYF.

In DNA, the CDR3 is TGTGCCAGCACTAAGGGAGGGAACACTGAAGCTTTCTTT. This gives the protein CASTKGGNTEAFF. The chain joins TRBV28 to TRBJ1-1, with D unclear. The CDR3 is 13 residues long. Trimming removed 7 bases at V and 1 base at J, with 10 bases between. The germline V gene has CDR1 MDHEN and CDR2 SYDVKM.

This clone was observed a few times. The CDR3 spells CASLRELILNTEAFF. Written as DNA, the CDR3 is TGTGCCAGCTTGCGGGAGCTAATTTTGAACACTGAAGCTTTCTTT. The rearrangement uses TRBV2 and TRBJ1-1; no clear D gene. There are 15 residues in the CDR3. Germline V gene sequence: CDR1 SNHLY, CDR2 FYNNEI. Trimming shortened V by 8 bases and J by 0 bases, and 16 bases separated the two germline ends.

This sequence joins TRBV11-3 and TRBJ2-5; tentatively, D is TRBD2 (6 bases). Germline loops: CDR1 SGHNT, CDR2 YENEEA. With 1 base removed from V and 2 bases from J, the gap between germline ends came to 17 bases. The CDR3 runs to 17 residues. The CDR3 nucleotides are TGTGCCAGCAGCTTAGGACCGCTGGGGACTCTACAAGAGACCCAGTACTTC. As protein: CASSLGPLGTLQETQYF. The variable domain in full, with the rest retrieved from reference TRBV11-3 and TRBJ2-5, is EAGVVQSPRYKIIEKKQPVAFWCNPISGHNTLYWYLQNLGQGPELLIRYENEEAVDDSQLPKDRFSAERLKGVDSTLKIQPAELGDSAVYLCASSLGPLGTLQETQYFGPGTRLLVL.

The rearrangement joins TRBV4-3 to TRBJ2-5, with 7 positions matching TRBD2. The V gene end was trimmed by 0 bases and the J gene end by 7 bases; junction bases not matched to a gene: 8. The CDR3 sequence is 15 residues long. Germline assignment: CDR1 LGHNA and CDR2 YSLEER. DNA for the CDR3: TGCGCCAGCAGCCAAGAACTGACTAGCTCAACGACCCAGTACTTC. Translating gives CASSQELTSSTTQYF.

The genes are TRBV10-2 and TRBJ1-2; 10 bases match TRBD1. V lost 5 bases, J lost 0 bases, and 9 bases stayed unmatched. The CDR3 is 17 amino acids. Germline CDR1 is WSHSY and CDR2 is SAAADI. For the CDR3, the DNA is TGCGCCAGCAGTAAGGGGGGACAGGGGTCGTCTAACTATGGCTACACCTTC. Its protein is CASSKGGQGSSNYGYTF.

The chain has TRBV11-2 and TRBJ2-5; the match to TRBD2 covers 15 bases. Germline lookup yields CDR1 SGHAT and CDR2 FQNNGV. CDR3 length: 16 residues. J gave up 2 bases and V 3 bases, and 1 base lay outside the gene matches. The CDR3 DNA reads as TGTGCCAGCAGCTTCGGACTAGCGGGGGGGCAAGAGACCCAGTACTTC. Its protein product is CASSFGLAGGQETQYF.

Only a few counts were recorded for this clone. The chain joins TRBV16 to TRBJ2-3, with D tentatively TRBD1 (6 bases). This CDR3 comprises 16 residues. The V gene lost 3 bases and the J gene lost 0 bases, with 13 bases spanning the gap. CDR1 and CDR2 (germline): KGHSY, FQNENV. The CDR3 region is CASSQGSGQSTDTQYF. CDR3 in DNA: TGTGCCAGCAGCCAGGGTTCGGGACAAAGCACAGATACGCAGTATTTT.

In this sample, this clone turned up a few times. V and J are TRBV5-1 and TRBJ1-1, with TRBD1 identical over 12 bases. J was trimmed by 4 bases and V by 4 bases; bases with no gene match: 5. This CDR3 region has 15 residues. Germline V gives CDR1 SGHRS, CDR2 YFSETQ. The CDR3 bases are TGCGCCAGCAGCCGGGACAGGGGGCGCGTCACTGAAGCTTTCTTT. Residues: CASSRDRGRVTEAFF. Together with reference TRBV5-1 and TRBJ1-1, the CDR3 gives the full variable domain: KAGVTQTPRYLIKTRGQQVTLSCSPISGHRSVSWYQQTPGQGLQFLFEYFSETQRNKGNFPGRFSGRQFSNSRSEMNVSTLELGDSALYLCASSRDRGRVTEAFFGQGTRLTVV.

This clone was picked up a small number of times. In DNA, the CDR3 is TGTGCCTGGAGTGACGGGAACACTGAAGCTTTCTTT. Its protein is CAWSDGNTEAFF. The V call is TRBV30, the J call TRBJ1-1; no definite D call. The CDR3 is 12 amino acids. V lost 1 base and J lost 1, with 4 bases in between. From germline, CDR1 is GTSNPN and CDR2 SVGIG (reference sequence).

CDR3 in amino acids: CASAPGGRNTIYF. The CDR3 DNA reads as TGTGCCAGCGCCCCAGGAGGACGAAACACCATATATTTT. The J gene is TRBJ1-3, the V gene TRBV6-5; D is uncertain. V lost 8 bases and J 5 bases, leaving 13 bases between the germline ends. Germline CDR1 reads MNHEY; CDR2 reads SVGAGI. The CDR3 is made up of 13 amino acids.

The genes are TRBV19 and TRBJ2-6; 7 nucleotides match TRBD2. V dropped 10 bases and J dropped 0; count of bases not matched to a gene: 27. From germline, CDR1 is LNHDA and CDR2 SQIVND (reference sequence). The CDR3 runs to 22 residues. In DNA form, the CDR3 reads TGTGCCACCACCAGAGGGCTCTCGGGGGGACTCCCATCTGACTCTGGGGCCAACGTCCTGACTTTC. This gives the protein CATTRGLSGGLPSDSGANVLTF. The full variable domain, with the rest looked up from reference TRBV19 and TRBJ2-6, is DGGITQSPKYLFRKEGQNVTLSCEQNLNHDAMYWYRQDPGQGLRLIYYSQIVNDFQKGDIAEGYSVSREKKESFPLTVTSAQKNPTAFYLCATTRGLSGGLPSDSGANVLTFGAGSRLTVL.

The CDR3 sequence is CASSMTGQGQPQHF. CDR3 nucleotides: TGTGCCAGCTCCATGACAGGGCAAGGACAGCCCCAGCATTTT. The chain carries TRBV5-6 and TRBJ1-5; 7 bases are a match to TRBD1. Germline CDR1 SGHDT, CDR2 YYEEEE. V lost 7 bases to trimming and J lost 7 bases; unmatched junction nucleotides: 11. This CDR3 spans 14 amino acids.

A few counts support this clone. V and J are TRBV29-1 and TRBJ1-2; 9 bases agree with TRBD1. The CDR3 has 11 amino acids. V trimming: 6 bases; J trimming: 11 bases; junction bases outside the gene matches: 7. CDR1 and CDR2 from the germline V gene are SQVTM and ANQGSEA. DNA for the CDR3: TGCAGCGTAGCCACAGGGGGCTGGTACACCTTC. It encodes CSVATGGWYTF.

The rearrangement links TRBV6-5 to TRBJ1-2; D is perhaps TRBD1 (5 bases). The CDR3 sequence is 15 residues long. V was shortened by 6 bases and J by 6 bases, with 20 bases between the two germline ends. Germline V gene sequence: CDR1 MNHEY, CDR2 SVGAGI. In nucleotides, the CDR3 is TGTGCCAGCAGCCCGGGTCGCTCGGGGGTCCATGGCTACACCTTC. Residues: CASSPGRSGVHGYTF.

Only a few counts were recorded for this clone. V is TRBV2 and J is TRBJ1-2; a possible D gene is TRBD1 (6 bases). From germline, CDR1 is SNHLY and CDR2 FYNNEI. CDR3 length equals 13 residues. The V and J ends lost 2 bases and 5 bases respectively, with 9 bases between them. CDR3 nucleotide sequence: TGTGCCAGCAGTGAAATGGACAGTTATGGCTACACCTTC. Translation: CASSEMDSYGYTF.

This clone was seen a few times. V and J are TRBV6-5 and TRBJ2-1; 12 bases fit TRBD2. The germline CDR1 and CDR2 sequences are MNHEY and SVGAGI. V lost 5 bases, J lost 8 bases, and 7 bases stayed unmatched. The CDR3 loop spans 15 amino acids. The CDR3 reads CASSIRTSGADEQFF. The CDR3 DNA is TGTGCCAGCAGTATAAGGACTAGCGGGGCAGATGAGCAGTTCTTC.

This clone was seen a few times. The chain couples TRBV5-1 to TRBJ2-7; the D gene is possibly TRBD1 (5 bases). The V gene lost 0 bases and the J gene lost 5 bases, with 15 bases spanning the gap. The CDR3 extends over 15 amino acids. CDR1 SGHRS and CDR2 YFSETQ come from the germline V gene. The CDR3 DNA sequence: TGCGCCAGCAGCTTGGGGGGAATACAGGTGGACGAGCAGTACGTC. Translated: CASSLGGIQVDEQYV.